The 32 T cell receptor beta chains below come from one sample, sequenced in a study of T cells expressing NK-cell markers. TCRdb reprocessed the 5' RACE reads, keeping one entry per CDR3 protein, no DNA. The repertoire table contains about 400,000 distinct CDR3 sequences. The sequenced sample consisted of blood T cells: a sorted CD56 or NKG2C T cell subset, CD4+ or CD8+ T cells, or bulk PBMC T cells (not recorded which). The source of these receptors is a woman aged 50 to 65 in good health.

This CDR3 is CASSPSRDIQYF. The chain uses TRBV18 and TRBJ2-4; the TCRdb call, TRBD1, lacks DNA for checking. From germline, CDR1 is KGHSH and CDR2 LQKENI. CDR3 length: 12 amino acids.

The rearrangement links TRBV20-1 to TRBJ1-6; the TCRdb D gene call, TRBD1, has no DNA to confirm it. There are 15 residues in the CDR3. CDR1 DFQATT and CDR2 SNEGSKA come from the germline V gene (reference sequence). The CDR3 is CSARVRGLGYSPLHF.

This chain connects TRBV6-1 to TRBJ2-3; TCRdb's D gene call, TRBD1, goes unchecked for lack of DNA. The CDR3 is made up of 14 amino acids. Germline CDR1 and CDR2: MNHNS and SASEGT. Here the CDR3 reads CASSETGVTDTQYF.

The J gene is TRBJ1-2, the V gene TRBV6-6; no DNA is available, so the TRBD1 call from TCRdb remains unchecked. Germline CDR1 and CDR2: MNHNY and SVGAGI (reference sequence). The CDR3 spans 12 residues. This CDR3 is CASSPGRHGYTF.

CDR3 sequence reads: CATSDPRTSGTPSDEQFF. This chain connects TRBV24-1 to TRBJ2-1; the D call from TCRdb, TRBD2, cannot be confirmed without DNA. This CDR3 is 18 amino acids long. Germline V gene lookup returns CDR1 KGHDR and CDR2 SFDVKD.

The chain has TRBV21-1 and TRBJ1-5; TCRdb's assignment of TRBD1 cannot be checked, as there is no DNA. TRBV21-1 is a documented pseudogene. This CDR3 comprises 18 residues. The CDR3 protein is CASAGTDFQMARYQPQHF.

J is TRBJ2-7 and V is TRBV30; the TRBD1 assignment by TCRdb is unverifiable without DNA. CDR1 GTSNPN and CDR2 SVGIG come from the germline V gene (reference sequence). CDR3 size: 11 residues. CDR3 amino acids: CACGGNYEQYF. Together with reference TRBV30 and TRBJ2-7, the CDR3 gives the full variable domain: SQTIHQWPATLVQPVGSPLSLECTVEGTSNPNLYWYRQAAGRGLQLLFYSVGIGQISSEVPQNLSASRPQDRQFILSSKKLLLSDSGFYLCACGGNYEQYFGPGTRLTVT.

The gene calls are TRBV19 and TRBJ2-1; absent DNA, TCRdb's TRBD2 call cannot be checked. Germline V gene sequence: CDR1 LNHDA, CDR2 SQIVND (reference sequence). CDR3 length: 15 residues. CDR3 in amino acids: CASSPPGRRYNEQFF.

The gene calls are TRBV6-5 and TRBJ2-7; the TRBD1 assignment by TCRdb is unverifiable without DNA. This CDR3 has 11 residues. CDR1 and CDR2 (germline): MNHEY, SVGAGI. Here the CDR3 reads CASRDIYEQYF.

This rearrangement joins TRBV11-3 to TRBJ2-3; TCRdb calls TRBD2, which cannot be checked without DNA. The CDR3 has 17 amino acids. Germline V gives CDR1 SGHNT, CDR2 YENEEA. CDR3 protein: CASRQYGTSGDTDTQYF.

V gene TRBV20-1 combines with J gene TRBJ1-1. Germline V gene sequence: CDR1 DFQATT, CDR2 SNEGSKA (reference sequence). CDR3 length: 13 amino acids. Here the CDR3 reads CSAREEVLAEAFF.

CDR3: CATSIGTTSYNEQFF. V is TRBV15 and J is TRBJ2-1; the D call of TRBD2 rests on TCRdb alone, since no DNA is present to check it. Germline lookup yields CDR1 LNHNV and CDR2 YYDKDF (reference sequence). This CDR3 has 15 residues.

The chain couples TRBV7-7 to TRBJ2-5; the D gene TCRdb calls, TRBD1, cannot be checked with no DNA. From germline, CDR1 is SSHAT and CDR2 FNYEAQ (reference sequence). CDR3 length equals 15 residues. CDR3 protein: CASSLGPNGRETQYF.

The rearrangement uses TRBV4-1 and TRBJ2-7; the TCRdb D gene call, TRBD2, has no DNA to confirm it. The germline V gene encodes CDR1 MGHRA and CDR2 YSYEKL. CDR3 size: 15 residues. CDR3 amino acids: CASSQVRGGSYEQYF.

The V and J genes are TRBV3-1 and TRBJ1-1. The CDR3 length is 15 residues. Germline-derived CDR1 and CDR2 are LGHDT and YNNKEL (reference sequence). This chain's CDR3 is CASSQESGGNTEAFF.

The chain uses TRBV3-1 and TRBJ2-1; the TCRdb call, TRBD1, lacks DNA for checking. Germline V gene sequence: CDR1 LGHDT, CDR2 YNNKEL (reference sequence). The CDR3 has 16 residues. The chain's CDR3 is CASSQAGHNRYNEQFF.

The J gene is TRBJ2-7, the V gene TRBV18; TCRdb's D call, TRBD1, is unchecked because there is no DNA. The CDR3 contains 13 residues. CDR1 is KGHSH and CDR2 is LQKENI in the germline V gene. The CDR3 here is CASSPFDSNEQYF.

This CDR3 reads CATGGDTRFRGQETQYF. The V and J genes are TRBV24-1 and TRBJ2-5; TCRdb picks TRBD1, but there is no DNA to check that call. Germline-derived CDR1 and CDR2 are KGHDR and SFDVKD. The CDR3 is 17 residues long.

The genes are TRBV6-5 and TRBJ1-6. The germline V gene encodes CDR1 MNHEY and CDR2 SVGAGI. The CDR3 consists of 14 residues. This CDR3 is CASSSTPDNSPLHF.

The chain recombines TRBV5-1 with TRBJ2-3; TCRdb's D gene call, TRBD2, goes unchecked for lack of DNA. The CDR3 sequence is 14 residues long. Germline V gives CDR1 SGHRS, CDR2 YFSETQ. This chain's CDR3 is CASRELAGGDTQYF.

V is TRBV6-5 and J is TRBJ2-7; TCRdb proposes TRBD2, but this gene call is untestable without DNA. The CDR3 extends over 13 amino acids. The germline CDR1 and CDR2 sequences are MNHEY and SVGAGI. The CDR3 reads CASEVPGLYEQYF.

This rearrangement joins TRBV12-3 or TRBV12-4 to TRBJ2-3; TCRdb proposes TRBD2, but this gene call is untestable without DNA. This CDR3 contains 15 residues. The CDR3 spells CASSFAGGPGGGQYF.

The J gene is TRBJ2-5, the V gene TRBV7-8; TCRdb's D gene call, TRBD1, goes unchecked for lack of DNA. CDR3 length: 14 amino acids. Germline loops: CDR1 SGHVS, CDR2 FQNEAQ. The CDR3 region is CASSILGGLETQYF. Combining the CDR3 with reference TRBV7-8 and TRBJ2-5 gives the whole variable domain GAGVSQSPRYKVAKRGQDVALRCDPISGHVSLFWYQQALGQGPEFLTYFQNEAQLDKSGLPSDRFFAERPEGSVSTLKIQRTQQEDSAVYLCASSILGGLETQYFGPGTRLLVL.

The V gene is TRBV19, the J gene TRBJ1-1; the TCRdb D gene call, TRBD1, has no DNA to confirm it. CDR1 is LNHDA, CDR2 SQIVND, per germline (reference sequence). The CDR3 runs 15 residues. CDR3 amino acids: CASRESWGQVTEAFF. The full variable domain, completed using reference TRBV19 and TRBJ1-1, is DGGITQSPKYLFRKEGQNVTLSCEQNLNHDAMYWYRQDPGQGLRLIYYSQIVNDFQKGDIAEGYSVSREKKESFPLTVTSAQKNPTAFYLCASRESWGQVTEAFFGQGTRLTVV.

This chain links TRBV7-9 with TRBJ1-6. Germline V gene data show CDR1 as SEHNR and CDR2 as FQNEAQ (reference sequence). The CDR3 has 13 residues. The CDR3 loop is CASSFFGYSPLHF.

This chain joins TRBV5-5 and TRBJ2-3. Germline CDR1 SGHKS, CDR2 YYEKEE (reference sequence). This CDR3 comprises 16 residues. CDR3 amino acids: CASSLGQHHITDTQYF.

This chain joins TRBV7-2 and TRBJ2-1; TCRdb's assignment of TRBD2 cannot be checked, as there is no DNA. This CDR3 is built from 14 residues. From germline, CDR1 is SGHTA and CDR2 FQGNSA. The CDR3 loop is CASLLGRGGNEQFF.

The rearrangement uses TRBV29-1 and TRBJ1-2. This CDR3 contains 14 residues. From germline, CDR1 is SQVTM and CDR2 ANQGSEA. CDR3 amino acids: CSVEDEAEGYGYTF.

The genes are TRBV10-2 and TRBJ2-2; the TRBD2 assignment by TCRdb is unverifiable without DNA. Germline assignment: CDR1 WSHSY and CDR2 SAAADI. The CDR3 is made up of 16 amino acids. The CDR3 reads CASSITGLDFSGELFF.

The CDR3 is CASSLVRPSSGNTIYF. The chain combines TRBV7-9 with TRBJ1-3. CDR3 length: 16 residues. Germline values: CDR1 SEHNR, CDR2 FQNEAQ (reference sequence).

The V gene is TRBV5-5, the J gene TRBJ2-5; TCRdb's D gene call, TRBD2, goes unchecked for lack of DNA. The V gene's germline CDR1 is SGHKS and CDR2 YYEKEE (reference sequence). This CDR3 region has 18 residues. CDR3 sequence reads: CASSLEASGSALGETQYF.

This CDR3 is CASSLVGTSGRKFF. This sequence joins TRBV7-9 and TRBJ2-1; TCRdb lists TRBD2, though no DNA is available to test this call. CDR3 length: 14 residues. CDR1 and CDR2 from the germline V gene are SEHNR and FQNEAQ (reference sequence).